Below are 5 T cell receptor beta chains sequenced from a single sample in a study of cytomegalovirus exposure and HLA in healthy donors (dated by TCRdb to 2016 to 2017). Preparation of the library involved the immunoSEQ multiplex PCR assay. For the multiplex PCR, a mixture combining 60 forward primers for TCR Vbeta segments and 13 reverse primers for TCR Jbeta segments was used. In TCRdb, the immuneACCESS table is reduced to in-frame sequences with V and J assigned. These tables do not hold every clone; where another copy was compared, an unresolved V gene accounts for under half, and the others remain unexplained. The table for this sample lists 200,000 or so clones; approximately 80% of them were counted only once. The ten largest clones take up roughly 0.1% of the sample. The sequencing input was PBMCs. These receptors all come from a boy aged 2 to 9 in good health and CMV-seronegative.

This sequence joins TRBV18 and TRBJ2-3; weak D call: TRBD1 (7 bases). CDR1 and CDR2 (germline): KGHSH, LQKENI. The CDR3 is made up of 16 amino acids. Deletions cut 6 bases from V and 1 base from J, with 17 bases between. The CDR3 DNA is TGTGCCAGCTCCAGACAGGGCGGGGCTGGCACAGATACGCAGTATTTT. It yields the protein CASSRQGGAGTDTQYF.

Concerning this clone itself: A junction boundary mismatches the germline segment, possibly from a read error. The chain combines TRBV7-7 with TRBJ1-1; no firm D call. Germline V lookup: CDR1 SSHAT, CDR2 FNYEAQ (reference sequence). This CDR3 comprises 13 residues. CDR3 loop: CASSLTYNTEAFF. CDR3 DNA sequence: TGTGCTAGCAGCTTAACTTATAACACTGAAGCTTTCTTT.

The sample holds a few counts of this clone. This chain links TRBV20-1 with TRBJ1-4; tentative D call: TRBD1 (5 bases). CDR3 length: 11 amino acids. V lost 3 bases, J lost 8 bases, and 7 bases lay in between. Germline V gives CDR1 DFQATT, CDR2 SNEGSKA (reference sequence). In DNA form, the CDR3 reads TGCAGTGCTAGGGGGGGGGAAAAACTGTTTTTT. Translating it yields CSARGGEKLFF.

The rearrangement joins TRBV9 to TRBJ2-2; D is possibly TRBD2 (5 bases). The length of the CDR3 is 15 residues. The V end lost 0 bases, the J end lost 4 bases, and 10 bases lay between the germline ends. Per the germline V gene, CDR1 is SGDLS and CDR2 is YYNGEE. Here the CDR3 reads CASSVVGVPTGELFF. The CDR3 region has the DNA TGTGCCAGCAGCGTAGTGGGAGTTCCCACCGGGGAGCTGTTTTTT.

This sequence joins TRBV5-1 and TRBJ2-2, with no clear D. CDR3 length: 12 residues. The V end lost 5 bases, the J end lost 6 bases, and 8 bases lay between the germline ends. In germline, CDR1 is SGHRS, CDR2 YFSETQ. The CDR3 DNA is TGCGCCAGCAGGATGGGCGCCGGGGAGCTGTTTTTT. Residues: CASRMGAGELFF.